This T cell receptor (beta chain) was found in a study of blood T cells in healthy people across ages. Study outcomes and limitations: Among long-lived donors, naive CD4+ cells were more numerous and diversity higher than in aged donors.

The CDR3 contains 19 residues. V was trimmed by 4 bases and J by 3 bases, leaving 22 bases between them. CDR1 SNHLY and CDR2 FYNNEI come from the germline V gene. Combining a sample-barcoded 5' primer with a J-beta primer mix, a second PCR ran for about 6 to 12 cycles. In TCRdb, the 5' RACE reads were re-called with MiXCR into one record per CDR3 protein. Found here are approximately 770,000 distinct CDR3 sequences, 55% to 75% of them singletons; the top ten hold approximately 21%. As to this clonotype: Its cognate antigen is unknown.

The TCR was taken from a man aged 30-40 years in good health. The sample consisted of blood. The chain recombines TRBV2 with TRBJ2-6; TRBD1 is a possible D gene (6 bases). CDR3 loop: CASSAFGAPKQGGANVLTF. The CDR3 coding sequence is TGTGCCAGCAGTGCCTTTGGGGCCCCGAAACAGGGTGGGGCCAACGTCCTGACTTTC. The full variable domain, in which reference TRBV2 and TRBJ2-6 provide the parts outside the CDR3, is EPEVTQTPSHQVTQMGQEVILRCVPISNHLYFYWYRQILGQKVEFLVSFYNNEISEKSEIFDDQFSVERPDGSNFTLKIRSTKLEDSAMYFCASSAFGAPKQGGANVLTFGAGSRLTVL.